This record looks at one T cell receptor beta chain sequence and its context. The antigen remains unidentified. Vbeta (60) and Jbeta (13) primers were used in the PCR. The protocol was immunoSEQ multiplex PCR, while the TCRdb copy is restricted to in-frame clones and leaves out a portion. The sample holds over 150,000 clones, less than 85% seen once. The sample belongs to a study of cytomegalovirus exposure and HLA in healthy donors. Study-level findings and limits: In a later analysis, most CMV-associated TCR beta chains appeared HLA-restricted. With DRB1 most and HLA-C fewest, TCR association rates differed between HLA loci in a later analysis.

This CDR3 has 15 residues. Trimming took off 4 bases at V and 0 bases at J, with 10 bases between the two ends. Germline CDR1 MDHEN, CDR2 SYDVKM. The sequencing input was PBMCs. The rearrangement links TRBV28 to TRBJ1-5; D gene ambiguous. This TCR derives from a boy younger than 10 in good health and CMV-seronegative. Written as DNA, the CDR3 is TGTGCCAGCAGTTCCCCCGGGGATAGCAATCAGCCCCAGCATTTT. Residues: CASSSPGDSNQPQHF.